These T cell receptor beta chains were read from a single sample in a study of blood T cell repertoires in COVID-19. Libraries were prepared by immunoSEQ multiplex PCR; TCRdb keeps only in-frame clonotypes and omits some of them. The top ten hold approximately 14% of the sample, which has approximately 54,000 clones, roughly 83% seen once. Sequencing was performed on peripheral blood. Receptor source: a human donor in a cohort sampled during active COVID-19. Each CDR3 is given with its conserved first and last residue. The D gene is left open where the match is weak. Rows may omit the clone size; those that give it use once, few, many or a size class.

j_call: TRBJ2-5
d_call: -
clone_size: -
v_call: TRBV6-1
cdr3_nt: TGTGCCAGCAGTGAAGGATACGCGGGAATGGGAGAGACCCAGTACTTC
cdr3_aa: CASSEGYAGMGETQYF

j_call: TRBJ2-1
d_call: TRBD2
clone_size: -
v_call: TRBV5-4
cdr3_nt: TGTGCCAGCAGCTCCGGGACTAGCGGTTACAATGAGCAGTTCTTC
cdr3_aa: CASSSGTSGYNEQFF

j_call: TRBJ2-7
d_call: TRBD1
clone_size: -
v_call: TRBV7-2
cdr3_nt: TGTGCCAGCAGCTTAGGTCTCCCCGGACAGGCGGCCTACGAGCAGTACTTC
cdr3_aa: CASSLGLPGQAAYEQYF

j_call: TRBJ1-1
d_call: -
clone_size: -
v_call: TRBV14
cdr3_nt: TGTGCCAGCAGCCCCGTTCTCGGGATCGGGGACACTGAAGCTTTCTTT
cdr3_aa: CASSPVLGIGDTEAFF

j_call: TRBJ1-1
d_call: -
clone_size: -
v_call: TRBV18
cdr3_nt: TGTGCCAGCTCACCAGCAAGCCTGAACACTGAAGCTTTCTTT
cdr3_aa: CASSPASLNTEAFF

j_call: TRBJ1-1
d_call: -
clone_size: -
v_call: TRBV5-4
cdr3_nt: TGTGCCAGCTCTCAGAGGCAGGAGGGAAAGGAAGCTTTCTTT
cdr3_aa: CASSQRQEGKEAFF

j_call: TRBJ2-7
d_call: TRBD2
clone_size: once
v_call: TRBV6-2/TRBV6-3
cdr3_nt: TGTGCCAGCAGTCAGGGCGGGGGGCGGCCCAGGAACGAGCAGTACTTC
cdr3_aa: CASSQGGGRPRNEQYF

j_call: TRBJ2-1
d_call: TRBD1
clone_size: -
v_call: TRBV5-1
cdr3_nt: TGCGCCAGCAGCAGACAGGGGGAGGCCTACAATGAGCAGTTCTTC
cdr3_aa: CASSRQGEAYNEQFF

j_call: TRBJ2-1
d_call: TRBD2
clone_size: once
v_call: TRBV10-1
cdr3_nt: TGCGCCAGCAGTGAGTCGCTGACTAGCGGGAGCCTCTGGGATGAGCAGTTCTTC
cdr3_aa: CASSESLTSGSLWDEQFF

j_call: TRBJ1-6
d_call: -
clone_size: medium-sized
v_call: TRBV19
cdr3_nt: TGTGCCAGTAGTATAGATCTCACTAGGCAGGGGAATTCACCCCTCCACTTT
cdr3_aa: CASSIDLTRQGNSPLHF

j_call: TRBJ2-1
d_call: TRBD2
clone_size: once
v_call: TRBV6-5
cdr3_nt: TGTGCCAGCAGTAGACTAGCGGGGGGCTACAATGAGCAGTTCTTC
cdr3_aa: CASSRLAGGYNEQFF

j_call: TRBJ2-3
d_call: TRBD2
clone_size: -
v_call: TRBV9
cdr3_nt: TGTGCCAGCAGCGTGGGGGTAGCGGGAGAGGGCTCAGATACGCAGTATTTT
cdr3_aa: CASSVGVAGEGSDTQYF

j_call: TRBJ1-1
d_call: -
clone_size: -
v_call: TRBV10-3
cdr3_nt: TGTGCCATCAGTGTAATTCAGGGGAACACTGAAGCTTTCTTT
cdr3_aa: CAISVIQGNTEAFF

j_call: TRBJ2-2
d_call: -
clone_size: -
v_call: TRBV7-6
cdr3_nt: TGTGCCAGCAGCTTAGCGAGGAGGAACACCGGGGAGCTGTTTTTT
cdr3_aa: CASSLARRNTGELFF

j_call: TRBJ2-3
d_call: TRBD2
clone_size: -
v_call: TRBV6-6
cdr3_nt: TGTGCCAGCAGTACACCGGGACTAGCCACAGATACGCAGTATTTT
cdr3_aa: CASSTPGLATDTQYF

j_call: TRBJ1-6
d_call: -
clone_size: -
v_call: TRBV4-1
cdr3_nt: TGCGCCAGCAGCCAAGGGTCAGGGTCGGATTCACCCCTCCACTTT
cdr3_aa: CASSQGSGSDSPLHF

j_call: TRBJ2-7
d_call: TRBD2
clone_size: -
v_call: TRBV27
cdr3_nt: TGTGCCAGCAGTTCGCTAGCGGGAGGGCCGCTCGAGCAGTACTTC
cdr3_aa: CASSSLAGGPLEQYF

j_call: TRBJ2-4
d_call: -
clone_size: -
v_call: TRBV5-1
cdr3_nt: TGCGCCAGCAGCATCTTGACTGGAGGGGAAAACATTCAGTACTTC
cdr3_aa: CASSILTGGENIQYF

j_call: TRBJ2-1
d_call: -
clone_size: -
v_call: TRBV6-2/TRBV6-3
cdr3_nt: TGTGCCAGCAGCCGTCCTTTGGGGCACTCCTACAATGAGCAGTTCTTC
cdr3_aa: CASSRPLGHSYNEQFF

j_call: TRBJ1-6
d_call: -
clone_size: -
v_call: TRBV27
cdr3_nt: TGTGCCAGCAGGTCCCCCGAGAGCTCCTATAATTCACCCCTCCACTTT
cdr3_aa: CASRSPESSYNSPLHF

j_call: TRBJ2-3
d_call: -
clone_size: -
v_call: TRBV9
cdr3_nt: TGTGCCAGCAGCGTAGGCGGACACGCCTCGGATACGCAGTATTTT
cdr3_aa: CASSVGGHASDTQYF

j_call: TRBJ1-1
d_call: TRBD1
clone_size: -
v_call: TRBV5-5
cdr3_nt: TGTGCCAGCAGCTTCTTCGACAGGGAAAATTCCGCAGCTTTCTTT
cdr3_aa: CASSFFDRENSAAFF

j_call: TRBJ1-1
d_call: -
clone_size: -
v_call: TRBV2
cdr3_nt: TGTGCCAGCAGTGTTCAGGGGATGGGAACTGAAGCTTTCTTT
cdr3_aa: CASSVQGMGTEAFF

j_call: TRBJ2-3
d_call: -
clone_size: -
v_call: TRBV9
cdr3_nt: TGTGCCAGCAGCGTCGCAGAAAGCACAGATACGCAGTATTTT
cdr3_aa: CASSVAESTDTQYF

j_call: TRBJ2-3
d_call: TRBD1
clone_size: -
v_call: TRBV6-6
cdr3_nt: TGTGCCAGCAGCCAACTCCGACAGGGTCCAGATACGCAGTATTTT
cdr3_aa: CASSQLRQGPDTQYF

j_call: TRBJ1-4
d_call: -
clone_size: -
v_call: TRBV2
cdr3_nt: TGTGCCAGCAGCTTCAGGGGAGATTTTAGTAATGAAAAACTGTTTTTT
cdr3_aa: CASSFRGDFSNEKLFF

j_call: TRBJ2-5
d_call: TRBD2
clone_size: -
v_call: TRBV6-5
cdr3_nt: TGTGCCAGCAGTCAACCGGGACTAGCGGCCTCCCAGTACTTC
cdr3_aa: CASSQPGLAASQYF

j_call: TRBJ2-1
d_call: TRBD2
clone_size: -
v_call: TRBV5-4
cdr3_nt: TGTGCCAGCAGCTTGGGTGCGGGGGGGGGAAATGAGCAGTTCTTC
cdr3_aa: CASSLGAGGGNEQFF

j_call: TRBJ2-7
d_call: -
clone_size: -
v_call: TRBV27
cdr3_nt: TGTGCCAGCAGTCTCCAGGGATTTTTCTCCTACGAGCAGTACTTC
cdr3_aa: CASSLQGFFSYEQYF

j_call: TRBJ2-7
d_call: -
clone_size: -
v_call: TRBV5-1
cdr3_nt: TGCGCCAGCAGCCCCGATGGACAGGAGGGCTACGAGCAGTACTTC
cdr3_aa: CASSPDGQEGYEQYF

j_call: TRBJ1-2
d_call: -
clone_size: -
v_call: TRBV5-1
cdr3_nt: TGCGCCAGCAGCTTGGGAGGAGAGGGTGGCTACACCTTC
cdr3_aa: CASSLGGEGGYTF

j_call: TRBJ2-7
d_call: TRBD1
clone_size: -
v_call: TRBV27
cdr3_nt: TGTGCCAGCAGTCTTACAGGGGGTCCCTTCTACGAGCAGTACTTC
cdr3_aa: CASSLTGGPFYEQYF

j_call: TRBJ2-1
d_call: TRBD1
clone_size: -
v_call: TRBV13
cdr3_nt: TGTGCCAGCAGCTACCCCCGGACAGGGCGCAGTGAGCAGTTCTTC
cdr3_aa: CASSYPRTGRSEQFF

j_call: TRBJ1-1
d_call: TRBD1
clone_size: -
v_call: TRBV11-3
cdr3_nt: TGTGCCAGCAGTCGACAGGGAGACACTGAAGCTTTCTTT
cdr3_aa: CASSRQGDTEAFF

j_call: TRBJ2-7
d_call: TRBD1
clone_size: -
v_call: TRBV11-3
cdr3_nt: TGTGCCAGCAGCTTAGATCACAGGGACAGGAGCTCCTACGAGCAGTACTTC
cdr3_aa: CASSLDHRDRSSYEQYF

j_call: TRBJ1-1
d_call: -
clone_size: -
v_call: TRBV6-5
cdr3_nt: TGTGCCAGCAGTTACCTCCTGGGGGGGGGCCACGCTGAAGCTTTCTTT
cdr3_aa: CASSYLLGGGHAEAFF

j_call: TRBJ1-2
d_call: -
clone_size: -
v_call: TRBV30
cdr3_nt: TGTGCCTGGAGGGAGCTCGGGATTAACTATGGCTACACCTTC
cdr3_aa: CAWRELGINYGYTF

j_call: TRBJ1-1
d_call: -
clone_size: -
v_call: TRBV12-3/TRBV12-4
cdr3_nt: TGTGCCAGCAGATACGCGGACACTGAAGCTTTCTTT
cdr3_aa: CASRYADTEAFF

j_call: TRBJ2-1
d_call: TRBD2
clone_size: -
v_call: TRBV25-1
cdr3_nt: TGTGCCAGCAGCCATGATCGGCGGGAGATGCAGTTCTTC
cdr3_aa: CASSHDRREMQFF

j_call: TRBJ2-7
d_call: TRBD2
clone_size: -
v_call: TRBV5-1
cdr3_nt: TGCGCCAGCAGCTTTACTAGCGGGAGCGACTACGAGCAGTACTTC
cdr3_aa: CASSFTSGSDYEQYF